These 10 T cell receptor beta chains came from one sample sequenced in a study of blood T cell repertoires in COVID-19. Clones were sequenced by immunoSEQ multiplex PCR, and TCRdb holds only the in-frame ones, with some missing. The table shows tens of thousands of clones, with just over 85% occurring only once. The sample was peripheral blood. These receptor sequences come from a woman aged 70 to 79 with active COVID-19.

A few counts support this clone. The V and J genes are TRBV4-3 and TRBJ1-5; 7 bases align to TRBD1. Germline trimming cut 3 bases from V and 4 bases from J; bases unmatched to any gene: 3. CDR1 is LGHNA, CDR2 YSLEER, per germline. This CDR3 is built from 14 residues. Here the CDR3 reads CASSQRQGNQPQHF. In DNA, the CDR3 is TGCGCCAGCAGCCAGAGACAGGGAAATCAGCCCCAGCATTTT.

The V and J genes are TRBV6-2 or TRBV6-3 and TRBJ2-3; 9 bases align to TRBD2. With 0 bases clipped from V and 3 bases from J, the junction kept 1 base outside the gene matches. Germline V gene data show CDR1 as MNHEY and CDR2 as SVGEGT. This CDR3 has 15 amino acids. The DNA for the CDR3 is TGTGCCAGCAGTTACTCGCGGGGGGGAACAGATACGCAGTATTTT. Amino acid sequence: CASSYSRGGTDTQYF.

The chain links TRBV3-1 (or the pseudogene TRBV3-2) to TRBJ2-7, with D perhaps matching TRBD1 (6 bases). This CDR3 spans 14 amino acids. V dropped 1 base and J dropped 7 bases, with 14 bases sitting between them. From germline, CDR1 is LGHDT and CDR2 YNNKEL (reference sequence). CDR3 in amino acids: CASSQGTASGEQYF. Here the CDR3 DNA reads TGTGCCAGCAGCCAAGGGACAGCGAGTGGGGAGCAGTACTTC.

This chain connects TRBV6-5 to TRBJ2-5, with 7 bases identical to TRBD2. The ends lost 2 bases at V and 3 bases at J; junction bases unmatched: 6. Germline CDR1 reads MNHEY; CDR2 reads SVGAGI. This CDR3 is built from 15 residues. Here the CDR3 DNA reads TGTGCCAGCAGTTACGGATGGGGGGGTGAAGAGACCCAGTACTTC. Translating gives CASSYGWGGEETQYF.

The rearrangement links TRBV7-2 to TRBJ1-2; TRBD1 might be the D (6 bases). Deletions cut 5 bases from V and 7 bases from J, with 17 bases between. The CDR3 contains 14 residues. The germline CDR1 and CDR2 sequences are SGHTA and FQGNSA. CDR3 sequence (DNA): TGTGCCAGCAGCCCCGGGGCCAGGGGAATTGGCTACACCTTC. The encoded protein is CASSPGARGIGYTF.

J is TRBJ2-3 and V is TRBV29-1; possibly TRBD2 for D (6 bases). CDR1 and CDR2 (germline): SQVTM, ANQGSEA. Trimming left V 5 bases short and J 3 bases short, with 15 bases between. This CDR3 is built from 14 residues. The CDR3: CSVMDSGRTDTQYF. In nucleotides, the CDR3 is TGCAGCGTTATGGACTCCGGGAGAACAGATACGCAGTATTTT.

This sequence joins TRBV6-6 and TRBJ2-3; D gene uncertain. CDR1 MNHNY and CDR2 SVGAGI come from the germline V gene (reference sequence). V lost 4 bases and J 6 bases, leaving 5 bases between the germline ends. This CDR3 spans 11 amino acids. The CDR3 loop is CASSFPDTQYF. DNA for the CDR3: TGTGCCAGCAGTTTCCCGGATACGCAGTATTTT.

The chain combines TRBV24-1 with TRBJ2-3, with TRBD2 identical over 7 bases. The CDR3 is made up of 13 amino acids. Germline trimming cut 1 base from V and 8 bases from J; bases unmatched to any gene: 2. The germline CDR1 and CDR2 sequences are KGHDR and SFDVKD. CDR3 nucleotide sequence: TGTGCCACCAGTGATTTTCGGGAGGTTACGCAGTATTTT. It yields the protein CATSDFREVTQYF.

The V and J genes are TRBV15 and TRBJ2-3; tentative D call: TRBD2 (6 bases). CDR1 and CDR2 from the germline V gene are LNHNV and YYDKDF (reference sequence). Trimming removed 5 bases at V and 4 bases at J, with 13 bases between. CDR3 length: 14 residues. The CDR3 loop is CATSWGGMADTQYF. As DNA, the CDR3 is TGTGCCACCAGCTGGGGCGGGATGGCAGATACGCAGTATTTT.

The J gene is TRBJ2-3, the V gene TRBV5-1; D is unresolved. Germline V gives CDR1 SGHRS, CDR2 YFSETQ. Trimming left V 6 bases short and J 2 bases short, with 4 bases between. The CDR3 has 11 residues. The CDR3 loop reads CASTLTDTQYF. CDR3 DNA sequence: TGCGCCAGCACCCTCACAGATACGCAGTATTTT.